This TCR beta chain was obtained from a study of blood T cell repertoires in COVID-19. Overall study context: The United States, Italy and Spain were the sources of the acute and convalescent COVID-19 samples. PBMCs, B-cell-depleted T cells, or T cells provided the cDNA or gDNA that made up the material.

The V gene end was trimmed by 5 bases and the J gene end by 0 bases; junction bases not matched to a gene: 7. CDR3 length equals 17 residues. Germline loops: CDR1 LNHDA, CDR2 SQIVND (reference sequence). There are a few counts of this clone. Study processing details: How many nucleated cells were present was estimated from reference gene primer amplification. Sequenced by immunoSEQ multiplex PCR; TCRdb stores in-frame clones only, minus some. Clonal size and the V and J genes are those of that table, whereas D and trimming came from the DNA. This table has around 93,000 clones, approximately 87% appearing once.

The rearrangement links TRBV19 to TRBJ1-4; 9 bases agree with TRBD1. Sequenced material: peripheral blood. The sequence came from a human donor in a cohort sampled during active COVID-19. The CDR3 DNA is TGTGCCAGTAGTCCCACAGGGGGCTCTGCAACTAATGAAAAACTGTTTTTT. Protein product: CASSPTGGSATNEKLFF.